These T cell receptor beta chains were read from a single sample in a study of T cell responses to AZD1222 COVID-19 vaccine. Produced via immunoSEQ multiplex PCR; TCRdb's table is partial and in-frame only. The data show 90,000 to 120,000 clones, with around nine tenths seen just once and under 2.5% held by the top ten. The material sequenced was peripheral blood, taken 28 days after the second AZD1222 dose. The origin of the receptors is an adult who received the AZD1222 COVID-19 vaccine. Both conserved end residues are part of each CDR3. A D gene is named only where the DNA matches it firmly. Expanded clones are given a class, and other clones once, few, many or no size at all.

V gene: TRBV9
J gene: TRBJ1-3
clone size: -
D gene: -
CDR3 DNA: TGTGCCAGCAGCGTAGGTTCACAGATCTCTGGAAACACCATATATTTT
CDR3 protein: CASSVGSQISGNTIYF

V gene: TRBV18
J gene: TRBJ1-2
clone size: -
D gene: -
CDR3 DNA: TGTGCCAGCTCACCACCTGGCAGGGACGGCTACACCTTC
CDR3 protein: CASSPPGRDGYTF

V gene: TRBV18
J gene: TRBJ2-1
clone size: -
D gene: TRBD2
CDR3 DNA: TGTGCCAGCTCACCACCACAGGGGACTAGCGGGAGCCGGGAGCAGTTCTTC
CDR3 protein: CASSPPQGTSGSREQFF

V gene: TRBV6-5
J gene: TRBJ2-3
clone size: -
D gene: -
CDR3 DNA: TGTGCCAGCACCAAGGACGGCACAGATACGCAGTATTTT
CDR3 protein: CASTKDGTDTQYF

V gene: TRBV19
J gene: TRBJ1-1
clone size: -
D gene: -
CDR3 DNA: TGTGCCAGTAGCACGAACTGGGGGGCCGGGGACACTGAAGCTTTCTTT
CDR3 protein: CASSTNWGAGDTEAFF

V gene: TRBV27
J gene: TRBJ2-5
clone size: -
D gene: -
CDR3 DNA: TGTGCCAGCAGTTTACGTCCGGCAGGTTGGGGAGAGACCCAGTACTTC
CDR3 protein: CASSLRPAGWGETQYF

V gene: TRBV4-1
J gene: TRBJ2-3
clone size: -
D gene: TRBD2
CDR3 DNA: TGCGCCAGCATTGAAACGACTAGCGGGAGTGATACGCAGTATTTT
CDR3 protein: CASIETTSGSDTQYF

V gene: TRBV11-3
J gene: TRBJ2-1
clone size: -
D gene: -
CDR3 DNA: TGTGCCAGCAGCTTCGGGGTCTACAATGAGCAGTTCTTC
CDR3 protein: CASSFGVYNEQFF

V gene: TRBV5-1
J gene: TRBJ2-7
clone size: -
D gene: -
CDR3 DNA: TGCGCCAGCAGCTTGGAAGGGGCCTACGAGCAGTACTTC
CDR3 protein: CASSLEGAYEQYF

V gene: TRBV11-3
J gene: TRBJ2-3
clone size: -
D gene: TRBD2
CDR3 DNA: TGTGCCAGCAGCACCGGGACTAGCGGGAGGGGCACAGATACGCAGTATTTT
CDR3 protein: CASSTGTSGRGTDTQYF

V gene: TRBV6-5
J gene: TRBJ1-2
clone size: -
D gene: -
CDR3 DNA: TGTGCCAGCGGCCTTGGGGCTAGCTATGGCTACACCTTC
CDR3 protein: CASGLGASYGYTF

V gene: TRBV12-3/TRBV12-4
J gene: TRBJ2-7
clone size: -
D gene: -
CDR3 DNA: TGTGCCAGCAGTCCTAGAGCCTACGAGCAGTACTTC
CDR3 protein: CASSPRAYEQYF

V gene: TRBV19
J gene: TRBJ2-3
clone size: -
D gene: TRBD2
CDR3 DNA: TGTGCCAGTAGCGATTCTACTAGCGGGGTCACAGATACGCAGTATTTT
CDR3 protein: CASSDSTSGVTDTQYF

V gene: TRBV5-6
J gene: TRBJ2-5
clone size: -
D gene: TRBD2
CDR3 DNA: TGTGCCAGCAGCTTTATCGTCTCGCGGGAGGAGACCCAGTACTTC
CDR3 protein: CASSFIVSREETQYF

V gene: TRBV18
J gene: TRBJ1-2
clone size: once
D gene: -
CDR3 DNA: TGTGCCAGCTCACAGGCCAGGGACGCTAACTATGGCTACACCTTC
CDR3 protein: CASSQARDANYGYTF

V gene: TRBV20-1
J gene: TRBJ1-2
clone size: -
D gene: TRBD1
CDR3 DNA: TGCAGTGCTAGTGGGACAGGGGTTTATGGCTACACCTTC
CDR3 protein: CSASGTGVYGYTF

V gene: TRBV7-9
J gene: TRBJ2-5
clone size: -
D gene: -
CDR3 DNA: TGTGCCAGCAGCAGCGCGAGGGCCTCGGAGACCCAGTACTTC
CDR3 protein: CASSSARASETQYF

V gene: TRBV3-1/TRBV3-2
J gene: TRBJ2-3
clone size: -
D gene: TRBD2
CDR3 DNA: TGTGCCAGCAGCCAAGGGGGGACTAGCGGGAGGTCTAGCACAGATACGCAGTATTTT
CDR3 protein: CASSQGGTSGRSSTDTQYF

V gene: TRBV4-1
J gene: TRBJ1-6
clone size: -
D gene: -
CDR3 DNA: TGCGCCAGCAGCCAAGTTTGGGATAGGGATTCACCCCTCCACTTT
CDR3 protein: CASSQVWDRDSPLHF

V gene: TRBV10-3
J gene: TRBJ2-7
clone size: -
D gene: -
CDR3 DNA: TGTGCCATCAGTGAGTGGGCAGGGCGGGAGCAGTACTTC
CDR3 protein: CAISEWAGREQYF

V gene: TRBV18
J gene: TRBJ1-2
clone size: once
D gene: TRBD1
CDR3 DNA: TGTGCCAGCTCAATAAAACAGGGGGATTATGGCTACACCTTC
CDR3 protein: CASSIKQGDYGYTF

V gene: TRBV18
J gene: TRBJ2-2
clone size: -
D gene: TRBD1
CDR3 DNA: TGTGCCAGCTCACCTTTGACAGGGGGCACCGGGGAGCTGTTTTTT
CDR3 protein: CASSPLTGGTGELFF

V gene: TRBV4-1
J gene: TRBJ2-3
clone size: once
D gene: -
CDR3 DNA: TGCGCCAGCAGCCAAGATCCTGGAGATACGCAGTATTTT
CDR3 protein: CASSQDPGDTQYF

V gene: TRBV4-1
J gene: TRBJ2-7
clone size: few
D gene: TRBD1
CDR3 DNA: TGCGCCAGCAGCCAGTTGGGAGACAGGGGTGGGGAGCAGTACTTC
CDR3 protein: CASSQLGDRGGEQYF

V gene: TRBV12-3/TRBV12-4
J gene: TRBJ1-1
clone size: -
D gene: -
CDR3 DNA: TGTGCCAGCAGTTTGGGGGCTGAAGCTTTCTTT
CDR3 protein: CASSLGAEAFF

V gene: TRBV5-6
J gene: TRBJ2-7
clone size: -
D gene: -
CDR3 DNA: TGTGCCAGCCATTTGAATGGGCGGGTCTCCTACGAGCAGTACTTC
CDR3 protein: CASHLNGRVSYEQYF

V gene: TRBV2
J gene: TRBJ1-3
clone size: -
D gene: -
CDR3 DNA: TGTGCCAGCAGTGAAGCGGCGGGAGGAGGAAACACCATATATTTT
CDR3 protein: CASSEAAGGGNTIYF

V gene: TRBV6-1
J gene: TRBJ2-7
clone size: -
D gene: -
CDR3 DNA: TGTGCCAGCAGTGAAGCCCACTCCTACGAGCAGTACTTC
CDR3 protein: CASSEAHSYEQYF

V gene: TRBV5-4
J gene: TRBJ2-7
clone size: -
D gene: TRBD2
CDR3 DNA: TGTGCCAGCAGCTTAAGCATGGGACTAGCGGGAGGGCCACGCGAGCAGTACTTC
CDR3 protein: CASSLSMGLAGGPREQYF

V gene: TRBV9
J gene: TRBJ1-2
clone size: -
D gene: TRBD1
CDR3 DNA: TGTGCCAGCAGCGTAGTAGGGACAGGGGTCTATGGCTACACCTTC
CDR3 protein: CASSVVGTGVYGYTF

V gene: TRBV10-1
J gene: TRBJ2-3
clone size: -
D gene: -
CDR3 DNA: TGCGCCAGCCCCACAGATACGCAGTATTTT
CDR3 protein: CASPTDTQYF

V gene: TRBV5-6
J gene: TRBJ1-6
clone size: -
D gene: TRBD1
CDR3 DNA: TGTGCCAGCAGCGCCACGTCGAAAGGGGGCTATATAGGAGGTTCACCCCTCCACTTT
CDR3 protein: CASSATSKGGYIGGSPLHF

V gene: TRBV19
J gene: TRBJ2-7
clone size: -
D gene: TRBD2
CDR3 DNA: TGTGCCAGTAGTATGCTTAGCACTAGCGATACGACCGAGCAGTACTTC
CDR3 protein: CASSMLSTSDTTEQYF

V gene: TRBV9
J gene: TRBJ1-3
clone size: -
D gene: -
CDR3 DNA: TGTGCCAGCAGCCTTCTTGGGTCCGGAAACACCATATATTTT
CDR3 protein: CASSLLGSGNTIYF

V gene: TRBV11-2
J gene: TRBJ1-1
clone size: -
D gene: -
CDR3 DNA: TGTGCCAGCAGCTTAGAAAAGGGGAGCATGAACACTGAAGCTTTCTTT
CDR3 protein: CASSLEKGSMNTEAFF

V gene: TRBV6-5
J gene: TRBJ2-1
clone size: once
D gene: -
CDR3 DNA: TGTGCCAGCACCGGACAGACCTCCTACAATGAGCAGTTCTTC
CDR3 protein: CASTGQTSYNEQFF

V gene: TRBV5-1
J gene: TRBJ1-2
clone size: -
D gene: -
CDR3 DNA: TGCGCCAGCAGCTTGGCGGAGGGGGATGGCTACACCTTC
CDR3 protein: CASSLAEGDGYTF

V gene: TRBV7-9
J gene: TRBJ1-4
clone size: once
D gene: -
CDR3 DNA: TGTGCCAGCAGCGACAAATTTAACGAAAAACTGTTTTTT
CDR3 protein: CASSDKFNEKLFF

V gene: TRBV27
J gene: TRBJ2-7
clone size: -
D gene: TRBD1
CDR3 DNA: TGTGCCAGCAGTAAACAGGGGAAGCCCTACGAGCAGTACTTC
CDR3 protein: CASSKQGKPYEQYF

V gene: TRBV18
J gene: TRBJ2-1
clone size: -
D gene: TRBD1
CDR3 DNA: TGTGCCAGCTCACCAAATCCCGGACAGGCCGGACACAATGAGCAGTTCTTC
CDR3 protein: CASSPNPGQAGHNEQFF

V gene: TRBV24-1
J gene: TRBJ2-2
clone size: -
D gene: -
CDR3 DNA: TGTGCCACCAGTGATCCGGGCAACGTCGCCACCGGGGAGCTGTTTTTT
CDR3 protein: CATSDPGNVATGELFF

V gene: TRBV2
J gene: TRBJ2-2
clone size: -
D gene: -
CDR3 DNA: TGTGCCAGCAGTGAGGCAGGGGATCTCGGGGAGCTGTTTTTT
CDR3 protein: CASSEAGDLGELFF

V gene: TRBV5-1
J gene: TRBJ2-1
clone size: -
D gene: -
CDR3 DNA: TGCGCCAGCAGCTTGGATGGCGGTACATACAATGAGCAGTTCTTC
CDR3 protein: CASSLDGGTYNEQFF

V gene: TRBV3-1/TRBV3-2
J gene: TRBJ2-1
clone size: -
D gene: TRBD2
CDR3 DNA: TGTGCCAGCAGCCAACTAGCGGGAGGGCCCTTGGACAATGAGCAGTTCTTC
CDR3 protein: CASSQLAGGPLDNEQFF

V gene: TRBV29-1
J gene: TRBJ1-2
clone size: -
D gene: -
CDR3 DNA: TGCAGCGTGGAAGTCAGGGTAGGCTATGGCTACACCTTC
CDR3 protein: CSVEVRVGYGYTF

V gene: TRBV7-9
J gene: TRBJ1-1
clone size: -
D gene: TRBD1
CDR3 DNA: TGTGCCAGCAGCTTACCTACCGGGACAGGGGAATGGTGGACTGAAGCTTTCTTT
CDR3 protein: CASSLPTGTGEWWTEAFF

V gene: TRBV6-1
J gene: TRBJ2-7
clone size: once
D gene: TRBD2
CDR3 DNA: TGTGCCAGCAGTGGTGTGAATAGCGGGAGAACTAACGAGCAGTACTTC
CDR3 protein: CASSGVNSGRTNEQYF

V gene: TRBV10-2
J gene: TRBJ1-5
clone size: -
D gene: TRBD1
CDR3 DNA: TGCGCCAGCAACGAAGGACAGGGAGGACAGCCCCAGCATTTT
CDR3 protein: CASNEGQGGQPQHF